Sequencing of this T cell receptor beta chain was carried out in a study of T cells after yellow fever vaccination. Overall study findings and caveats: Contaminants from the bulk population, in the form of abundant clonotypes, could be found in FACS-sorted repertoires.

About this clonotype itself: Its target is not known.

TCRdb re-derived calls from the 5' RACE reads in MiXCR, one entry per CDR3 protein. The data hold just under 600,000 distinct CDR3 sequences, with about 14% observed a single time. Trimming removed 3 bases from V and 3 bases from J; junction bases left unmatched: 8. CDR3 length equals 15 residues. Germline loops: CDR1 DFQATT, CDR2 SNEGSKA (reference sequence). The chain is built from TRBV20-1 and TRBJ2-3; 8 bases fit TRBD1. The specimen was PBMCs, collected on the day of the yellow fever booster vaccination. The receptor was isolated from a man aged 25 to 40 who received the YFV17D yellow fever vaccine. CDR3 DNA: TGCAGTGCTAGTGCGAGGGACAGGAGTACAGATACGCAGTATTTT. Translation gives CSASARDRSTDTQYF.